This T cell receptor (beta chain) was recovered during a study of T cells after yellow fever vaccination. Study-wide context: Fractions low in cell number were prepared with SMART-Seq v4 Ultra Low Input.

The ends were cut back, 9 bases at V and 5 bases at J, with 7 bases in the middle. The CDR3 loop spans 10 amino acids. Study-level results: The secondary T-cell response peaked on day 5, not day 15, but was weaker. Contaminating bulk clonotypes could be abundant in FACS-sorted repertoires.

As regards this clonotype: Its specificity is unknown.

In TCRdb, the 5' RACE reads were re-called with MiXCR into one record per CDR3 protein. This sample has tens of thousands of distinct CDR3 sequences; around 7.8% occur once, and the top ten carry around 29%. Specimen: CD8+ T cells sorted from PBMCs, collected more than 8 days after the first yellow fever vaccination. The TCR sequence derives from a man between 18 and 35 years old who received the YFV17D yellow fever vaccine. V usage is TRBV12-3 or TRBV12-4 and J usage is TRBJ1-2; no clear D. The CDR3 is CARSGYGYTF. CDR3 nucleotide sequence: TGTGCCAGGTCAGGTTATGGCTACACCTTC.